Presented here are 10 T cell receptor beta chains from one specimen sequenced in a study of identical twins (dated by TCRdb to about 2016). Receptor amplification or capture employed 5' RACE. Sequencing was performed on an Illumina HiSeq 2000. TCRdb reprocessed the public reads (quality trimming at Q25 with fastp, clone calling with MiXCR) and kept in-frame beta chains. Every distinct CDR3 protein forms one entry, paired with its most common genes and DNA. The sample table holds hundreds of thousands of distinct CDR3 sequences, of which 15% to 20% were seen once. The ten largest clones add up to roughly 13% of the sample. These same records also appear under a second study, on T cells expressing NK-cell markers.

The sequenced material came from PBMCs. Source of these receptors: a woman between 18 and 30 years old in good health.

The CDR3 is CASSEQGKPFF. Written as DNA, the CDR3 is TGTGCCAGCAGCGAACAGGGGAAACCTTTCTTT. The genes are TRBV12-3 or TRBV12-4 and TRBJ1-1; 7 nucleotides agree with TRBD1. The ends lost 6 bases at V and 12 bases at J; junction bases unmatched: 7. This CDR3 region has 11 residues.

V gene TRBV6-2 or TRBV6-3 combines with J gene TRBJ2-1; TRBD2 agrees at 14 bases. The ends lost 4 bases at V and 6 bases at J; junction bases unmatched: 5. CDR3 size: 16 residues. Germline assignment: CDR1 MNHEY and CDR2 SVGEGT. The CDR3 sequence: CASSFSGTSGSNEQFF. The DNA of the CDR3 is TGTGCCAGCAGTTTTTCCGGGACTAGCGGGAGCAATGAGCAGTTCTTC.

CDR3 protein: CASTPGANQETQYF. CDR3 in DNA: TGTGCCAGCACTCCCGGGGCAAACCAAGAGACCCAGTACTTC. The rearrangement uses TRBV6-1 and TRBJ2-5, with D perhaps assigned TRBD1 or TRBD2 (5 bases each). Deletions cut 7 bases from V and 0 bases from J, with 12 bases between. This CDR3 is built from 14 residues. Germline V gene lookup returns CDR1 MNHNS and CDR2 SASEGT.

This clonotype was detected many times. This sequence joins TRBV7-9 and TRBJ1-2, with D unresolved. The V gene's germline CDR1 is SEHNR and CDR2 FQNEAQ (reference sequence). This CDR3 has 11 amino acids. V was trimmed by 1 base and J by 9 bases, leaving 6 bases between them. The CDR3 here is CASSLEGSYTF. CDR3 DNA: TGTGCCAGCAGCTTAGAGGGCAGCTACACCTTC.

The rearrangement links TRBV6-2 or TRBV6-3 to TRBJ2-5; no clear D. Germline V gene lookup returns CDR1 MNHEY and CDR2 SVGEGT. V was clipped by 4 bases and J by 7 bases, with 16 bases between them. The CDR3 loop spans 14 amino acids. CDR3 amino acids: CASSSRGDGRTQYF. DNA for the CDR3: TGTGCCAGCAGTTCACGCGGAGATGGTCGGACCCAGTACTTC.

The chain carries TRBV12-3 or TRBV12-4 and TRBJ1-1; the match to TRBD1 covers 8 bases. Losses at the gene ends were 7 bases for V and 1 base for J; bases not matched to a gene: 5. The CDR3 has 14 amino acids. The CDR3 spells CASNDRGSNTEAFF. The CDR3 nucleotides are TGTGCCAGCAATGACAGGGGCTCGAACACTGAAGCTTTCTTT.

There are many counts of this clonotype. The CDR3 sequence: CASSLLQGGTEAFF. The CDR3 region has the DNA TGCGCCAGCAGCTTGCTACAGGGGGGCACTGAAGCTTTCTTT. The rearrangement joins TRBV5-1 to TRBJ1-1, with 8 bases aligning to TRBD1. The CDR3 length is 14 residues. Germline CDR1 and CDR2: SGHRS and YFSETQ. V dropped 1 base and J dropped 4; count of bases not matched to a gene: 3. The full variable domain, in which reference TRBV5-1 and TRBJ1-1 provide the parts outside the CDR3, is KAGVTQTPRYLIKTRGQQVTLSCSPISGHRSVSWYQQTPGQGLQFLFEYFSETQRNKGNFPGRFSGRQFSNSRSEMNVSTLELGDSALYLCASSLLQGGTEAFFGQGTRLTVV.

The chain uses TRBV12-3 or TRBV12-4 and TRBJ2-5; no definite D call. Trimming removed 2 bases at V and 1 base at J, with 11 bases between. The CDR3 loop spans 15 amino acids. CDR3 loop: CASSLTPPLQETQYF. Written as DNA, the CDR3 is TGTGCCAGCAGTTTAACGCCTCCCCTCCAAGAGACCCAGTACTTC.

The chain is built from TRBV6-1 and TRBJ1-1; D is unclear. Deletions cut 7 bases from V and 3 bases from J, with 12 bases between. The CDR3 contains 13 residues. Germline V gene sequence: CDR1 MNHNS, CDR2 SASEGT. The CDR3 reads CASTDPVDTEAFF. Written as DNA, the CDR3 is TGTGCCAGCACTGACCCAGTGGACACTGAAGCTTTCTTT.

The genes are TRBV20-1 and TRBJ2-5; 14 positions match TRBD2. Germline CDR1 reads DFQATT; CDR2 reads SNEGSKA (reference sequence). The CDR3 extends over 14 amino acids. Trimming removed 6 bases from V and 7 bases from J; junction bases left unmatched: 7. The CDR3 DNA reads TGCAGTGCAAGACTAGCGGGGGGGCCCGGGACCCAGTACTTC. This sequence encodes CSARLAGGPGTQYF.